This TCR beta chain was recovered during a study of regulatory T cells in long-lasting Graves disease. On the study more broadly: The definition of persistent Graves' disease was over 5 years of antithyroid drugs with positive TSH receptor antibodies. Points from the study as a whole: Persistent disease preferred TRBV28, TRBJ1-2 and TRBJ2-5. With 2,500 to 3,000 shared public clonotypes, persistent patients exceeded new patients, who shared about a thousand.

This clonotype was counted at least ten times. Its antigen is unknown. As for time point: persistent/refractory GD, antithyroid drugs over 5 years with positive TRAb. Construction of the TCR library relied on RNA isolated from PBMCs. Researchers made TCR beta libraries by using iRepertoire HTBI primers and running Arm-PCR on CDR3 regions. TCRdb ran MiXCR on the multiplex PCR reads and lists one entry per CDR3 protein. The table includes over 300,000 distinct CDR3 sequences, around 20% detected once. The V gene lost 1 base and the J gene lost 1 base, with 22 bases spanning the gap. The CDR3 is made up of 19 amino acids. Germline V gene lookup returns CDR1 LGHDT and CDR2 YNNKEL (reference sequence).

This specimen consisted of peripheral blood mononuclear cells (PBMCs), obtained when the disease was refractory, from a patient treated with antithyroid drugs. This chain connects TRBV3-1 to TRBJ2-5; no clear D gene. The TCR originated in a female donor with Graves disease. CDR3: CASSQAQLTLGFAQETQYF. For the CDR3, the DNA is TGTGCCAGCAGCCAAGCCCAACTTACGTTGGGGTTTGCCCAAGAGACCCAGTACTTC.